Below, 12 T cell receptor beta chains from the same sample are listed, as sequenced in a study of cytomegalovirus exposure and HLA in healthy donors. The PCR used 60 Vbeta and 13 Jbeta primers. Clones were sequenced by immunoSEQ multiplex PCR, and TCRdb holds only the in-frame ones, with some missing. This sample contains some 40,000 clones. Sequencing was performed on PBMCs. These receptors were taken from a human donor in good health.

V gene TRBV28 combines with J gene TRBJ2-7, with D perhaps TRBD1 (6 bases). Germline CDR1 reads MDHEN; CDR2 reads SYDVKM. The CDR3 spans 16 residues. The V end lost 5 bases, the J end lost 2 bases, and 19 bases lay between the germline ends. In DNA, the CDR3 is TGTGCCAGCAGTACCATCGGGACACACCAGGCCTACGAGCAGTACTTC. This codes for CASSTIGTHQAYEQYF.

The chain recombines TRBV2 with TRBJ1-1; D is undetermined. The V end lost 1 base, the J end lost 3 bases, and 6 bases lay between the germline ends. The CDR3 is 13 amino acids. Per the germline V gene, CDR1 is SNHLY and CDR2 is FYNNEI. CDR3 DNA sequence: TGTGCCAGCAGTGAAGTACGAGACACTGAAGCTTTCTTT. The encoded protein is CASSEVRDTEAFF. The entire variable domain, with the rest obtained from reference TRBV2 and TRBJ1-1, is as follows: EPEVTQTPSHQVTQMGQEVILRCVPISNHLYFYWYRQILGQKVEFLVSFYNNEISEKSEIFDDQFSVERPDGSNFTLKIRSTKLEDSAMYFCASSEVRDTEAFFGQGTRLTVV.

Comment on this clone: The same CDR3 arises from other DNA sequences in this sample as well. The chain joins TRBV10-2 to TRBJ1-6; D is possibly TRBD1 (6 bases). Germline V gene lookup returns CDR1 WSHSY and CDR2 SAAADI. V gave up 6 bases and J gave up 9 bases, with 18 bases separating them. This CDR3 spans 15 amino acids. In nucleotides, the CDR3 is TGCGCCAGCAGAGGAGGGGGGGACGCGGGTTCACCCCTCCACTTT. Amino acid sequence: CASRGGGDAGSPLHF.

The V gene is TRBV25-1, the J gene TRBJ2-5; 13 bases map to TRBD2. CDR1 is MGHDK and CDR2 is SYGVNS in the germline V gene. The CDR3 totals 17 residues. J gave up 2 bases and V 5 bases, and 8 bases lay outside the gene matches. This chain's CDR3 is CASSPSTSGGLQETQYF. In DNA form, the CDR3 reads TGTGCCAGCAGTCCCTCGACTAGCGGGGGGTTACAAGAGACCCAGTACTTC.

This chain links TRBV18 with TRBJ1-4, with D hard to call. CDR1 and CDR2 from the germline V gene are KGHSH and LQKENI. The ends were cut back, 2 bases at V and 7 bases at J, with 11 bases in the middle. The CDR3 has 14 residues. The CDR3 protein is CASSPAVLTEKLFF. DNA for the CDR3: TGTGCCAGCTCACCAGCTGTACTAACTGAAAAACTGTTTTTT.

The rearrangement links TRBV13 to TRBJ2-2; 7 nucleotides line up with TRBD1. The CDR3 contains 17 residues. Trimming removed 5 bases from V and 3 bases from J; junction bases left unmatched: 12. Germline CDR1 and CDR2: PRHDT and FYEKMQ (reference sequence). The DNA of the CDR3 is TGTGCCAGCAGCCCCCGCCCGGACAGGATCTACACCGGGGAGCTGTTTTTT. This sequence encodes CASSPRPDRIYTGELFF.

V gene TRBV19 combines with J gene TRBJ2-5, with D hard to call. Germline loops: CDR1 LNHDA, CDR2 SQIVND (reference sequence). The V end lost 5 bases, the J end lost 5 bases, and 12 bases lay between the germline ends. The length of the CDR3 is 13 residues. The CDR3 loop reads CASSLGVFETQYF. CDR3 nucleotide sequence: TGTGCCAGTAGTTTGGGCGTGTTCGAGACCCAGTACTTC.

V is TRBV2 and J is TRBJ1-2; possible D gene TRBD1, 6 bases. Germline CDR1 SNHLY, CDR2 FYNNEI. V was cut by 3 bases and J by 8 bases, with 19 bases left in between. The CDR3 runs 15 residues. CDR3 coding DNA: TGTGCCAGCAGTGACGGGGGGGGGCAATGGGCCGGCTACACCTTC. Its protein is CASSDGGGQWAGYTF.

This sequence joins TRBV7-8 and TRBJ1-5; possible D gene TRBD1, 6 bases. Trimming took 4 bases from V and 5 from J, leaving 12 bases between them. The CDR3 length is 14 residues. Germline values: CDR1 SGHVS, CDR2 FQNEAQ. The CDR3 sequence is CASSSRGRDQPQHF. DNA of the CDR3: TGTGCCAGCAGCTCCAGGGGAAGGGATCAGCCCCAGCATTTT.

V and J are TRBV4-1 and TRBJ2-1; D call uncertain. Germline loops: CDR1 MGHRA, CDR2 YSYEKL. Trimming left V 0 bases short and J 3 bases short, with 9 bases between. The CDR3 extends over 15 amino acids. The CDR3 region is CASSQEEPNYNEQFF. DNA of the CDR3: TGCGCCAGCAGCCAAGAGGAGCCAAACTACAATGAGCAGTTCTTC.

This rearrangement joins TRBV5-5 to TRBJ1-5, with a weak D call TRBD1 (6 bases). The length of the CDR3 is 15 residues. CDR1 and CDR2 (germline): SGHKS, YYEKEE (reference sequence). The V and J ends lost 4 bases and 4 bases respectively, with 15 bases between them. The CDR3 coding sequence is TGTGCCAGCAGCATACAGGGAACCTCTAATCAGCCCCAGCATTTT. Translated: CASSIQGTSNQPQHF.

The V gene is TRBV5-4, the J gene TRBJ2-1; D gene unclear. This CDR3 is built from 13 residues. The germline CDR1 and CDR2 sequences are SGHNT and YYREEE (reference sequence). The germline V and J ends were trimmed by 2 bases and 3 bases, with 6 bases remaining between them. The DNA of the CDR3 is TGTGCCAGCAGCTTCGCCGGCTACAATGAGCAGTTCTTC. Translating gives CASSFAGYNEQFF.